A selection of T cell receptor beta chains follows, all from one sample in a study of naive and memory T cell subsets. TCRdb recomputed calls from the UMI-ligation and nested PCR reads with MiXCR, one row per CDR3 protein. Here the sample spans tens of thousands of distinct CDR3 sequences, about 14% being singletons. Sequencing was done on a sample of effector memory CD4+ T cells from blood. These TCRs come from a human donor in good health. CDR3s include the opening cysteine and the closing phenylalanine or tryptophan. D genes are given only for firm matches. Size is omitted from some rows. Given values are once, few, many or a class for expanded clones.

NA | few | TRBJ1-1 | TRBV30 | CAWRIGLNTEAFF
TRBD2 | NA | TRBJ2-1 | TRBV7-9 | CASSLKRLADQSYNEQFF
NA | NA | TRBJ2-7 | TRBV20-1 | CSAQTLSVSYEQYF
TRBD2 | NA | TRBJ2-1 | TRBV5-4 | CASSSASVGGRKVGEQFF
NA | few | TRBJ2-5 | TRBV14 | CASSQDIWGAQETQYF
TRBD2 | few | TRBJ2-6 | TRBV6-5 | CASSRRGAGANVLTF
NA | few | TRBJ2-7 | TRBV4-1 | CASSPGYEQYF
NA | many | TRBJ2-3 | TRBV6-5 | CASSYGRATSTDTQYF
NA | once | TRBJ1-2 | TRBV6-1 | CASSEGSPRLGYTF
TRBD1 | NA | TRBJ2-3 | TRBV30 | CAWSVGDRGTDTQYF
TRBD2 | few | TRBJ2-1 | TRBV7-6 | CASSPQSGSGNEQFF
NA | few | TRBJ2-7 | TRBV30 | CAWTPTGQVYEQYF
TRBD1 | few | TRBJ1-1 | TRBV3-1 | CASSQRQGGAFF
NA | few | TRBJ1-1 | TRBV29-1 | CSVGHQNTEAFF
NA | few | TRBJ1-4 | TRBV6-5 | CASSSGEKLFF
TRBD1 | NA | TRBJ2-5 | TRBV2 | CASLGQFNSGTQYF
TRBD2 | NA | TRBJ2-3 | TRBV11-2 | CASSLSGRADTQYF
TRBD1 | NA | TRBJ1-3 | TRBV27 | CASKRDRAEGNTIYF
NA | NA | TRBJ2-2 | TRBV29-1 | CSADGLTGELFF
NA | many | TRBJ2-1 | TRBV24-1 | CATRGNYNEQFF
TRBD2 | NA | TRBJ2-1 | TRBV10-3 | CAISDPSGSGRMGEQFF
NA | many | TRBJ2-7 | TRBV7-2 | CASSLLFGMTASSYEQYF
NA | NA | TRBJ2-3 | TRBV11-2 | CASSLGRGSNTDTQYF
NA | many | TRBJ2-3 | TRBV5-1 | CASSGGMSYDTQYF
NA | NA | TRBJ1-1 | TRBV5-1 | CASSLGSKGIFANLEAFF
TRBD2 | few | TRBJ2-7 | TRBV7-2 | CASRSTSGREYEQYF
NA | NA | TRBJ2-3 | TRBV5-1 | CASSLAQASPGQRSSTDTQYF
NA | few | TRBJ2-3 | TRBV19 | CASSAGWWRREGTQYF
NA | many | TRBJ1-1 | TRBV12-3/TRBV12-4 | CASSLARNTEAFF
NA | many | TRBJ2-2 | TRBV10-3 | CAISFYQGSTGELFF
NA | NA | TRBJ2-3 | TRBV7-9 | CASTFQLGESDTQYF
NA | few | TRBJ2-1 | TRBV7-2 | CASSLVGGGYEQFF
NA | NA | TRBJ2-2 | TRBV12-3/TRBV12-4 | CASSLEGNTGELFF
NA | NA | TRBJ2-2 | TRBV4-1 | CASTQGWRTGELFF
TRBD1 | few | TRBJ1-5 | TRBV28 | CASSVNRGGQPQHF
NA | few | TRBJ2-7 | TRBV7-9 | CASSLLTRIHEQYF
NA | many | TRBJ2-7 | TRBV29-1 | CSVPGTYEQYF
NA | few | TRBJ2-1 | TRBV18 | CASSGQASYNEQFF
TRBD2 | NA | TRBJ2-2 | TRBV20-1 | CSALPLASGERTGELFF
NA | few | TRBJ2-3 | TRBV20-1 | CSAASLATDTQYF
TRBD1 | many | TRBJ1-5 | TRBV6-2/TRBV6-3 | CASSSAEGARGNQPQHF
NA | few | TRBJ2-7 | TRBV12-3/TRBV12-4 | CASSVQDGDQYF
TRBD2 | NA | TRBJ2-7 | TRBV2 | CASSTSGNSYEQYF
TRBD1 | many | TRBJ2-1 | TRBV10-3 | CAISLRDRSIEQFF
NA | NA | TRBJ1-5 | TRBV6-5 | CASSYTTGSQPQHF
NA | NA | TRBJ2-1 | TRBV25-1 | CASSLRAYSNEQFF
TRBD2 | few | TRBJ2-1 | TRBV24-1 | CATSDLPRGSVANEQFF
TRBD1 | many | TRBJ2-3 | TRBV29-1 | CSVSRGRVGDTQYF
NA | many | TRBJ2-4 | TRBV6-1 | CASSDSSENIQYF
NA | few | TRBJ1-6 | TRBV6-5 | CASSYSQGSNSPLHF
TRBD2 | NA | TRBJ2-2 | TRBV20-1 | CSASSSGRASYTGELFF
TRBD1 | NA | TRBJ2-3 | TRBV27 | CASSSYRGGRTDTQYF
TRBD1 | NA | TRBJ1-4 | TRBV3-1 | CASSQGTGVNEKLFF
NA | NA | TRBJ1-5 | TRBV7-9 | CASSLDLYQPQHF
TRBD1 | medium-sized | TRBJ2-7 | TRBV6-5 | CASSYSGQGETYEQYF
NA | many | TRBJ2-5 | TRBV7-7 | CASSRTQETQYF
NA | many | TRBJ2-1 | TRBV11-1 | CASSLGGESSYNEQFF
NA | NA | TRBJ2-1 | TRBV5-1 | CASSLNDNEQFF
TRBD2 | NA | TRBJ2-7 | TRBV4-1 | CASSQVLAGSSYEQYF